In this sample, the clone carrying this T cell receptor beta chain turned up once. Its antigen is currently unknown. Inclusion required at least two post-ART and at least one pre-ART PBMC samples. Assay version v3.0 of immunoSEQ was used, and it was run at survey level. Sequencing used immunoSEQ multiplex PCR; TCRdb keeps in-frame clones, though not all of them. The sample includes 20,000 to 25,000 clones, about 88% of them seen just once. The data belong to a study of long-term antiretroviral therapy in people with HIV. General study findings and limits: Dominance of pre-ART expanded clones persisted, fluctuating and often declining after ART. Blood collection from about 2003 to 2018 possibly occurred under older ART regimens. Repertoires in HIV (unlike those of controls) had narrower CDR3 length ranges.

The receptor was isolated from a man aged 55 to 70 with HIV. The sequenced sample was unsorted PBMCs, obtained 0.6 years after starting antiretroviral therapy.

CDR3 amino acids: CASSEGGVSGIDQPQHF. The CDR3 DNA reads TGTGCCAGCTCGGAAGGGGGAGTTTCAGGTATCGATCAGCCCCAGCATTTT. The chain employs TRBV5-4 and TRBJ1-5; D may be TRBD1 (6 bases). Per the germline V gene, CDR1 is SGHNT and CDR2 is YYREEE (reference sequence). Trimming took off 7 bases at V and 5 bases at J, with 25 bases between the two ends. The CDR3 is made up of 17 amino acids.